The 18 T cell receptor beta chains below were found in one sample sequenced in a study of T cell repertoires in cytomegalovirus infection. These receptors' antigens are unknown. A single record per CDR3 protein comes from TCRdb applying MiXCR to the reads. The repertoire includes around 750,000 distinct CDR3 sequences, approximately 32% of them detected once, and over 10% sits in the top ten. The material was cultured CD8+ T cells from PBMCs, obtained from culture after CMV antigen stimulation. Source of these receptors: a human donor in good health (CMV status not recorded). Some clones in this sample may be carry-over from other donors' samples.

The rearrangement uses TRBV29-1 and TRBJ1-1; 7 bases map to TRBD1. Germline CDR1 is SQVTM and CDR2 is ANQGSEA. This CDR3 has 14 amino acids. The J segment lost 1 base and the V segment lost 7 bases, leaving 9 bases of the junction unmatched. CDR3 protein: CSAERGLGNTEAFF. CDR3 DNA: TGCAGCGCCGAGAGGGGGCTGGGGAACACTGAAGCTTTCTTT.

This chain uses TRBV9 with TRBJ2-5; 7 bases map to TRBD2. The CDR3 totals 17 residues. The germline CDR1 and CDR2 sequences are SGDLS and YYNGEE. The V and J ends lost 0 bases and 0 bases, in that order; junction bases with no gene match: 8. CDR3 DNA sequence: TGTGCCAGCAGCGTAGGACTAGCAGGCGGAGACCAAGAGACCCAGTACTTC. It is translated as CASSVGLAGGDQETQYF.

The chain couples TRBV5-4 to TRBJ1-2; 10 positions agree with TRBD1. Per the germline V gene, CDR1 is SGHNT and CDR2 is YYREEE (reference sequence). V was clipped by 4 bases and J by 7 bases; unmatched bases: 7. There are 14 residues in the CDR3. The CDR3 nucleotides are TGTGCCAGCAGCCCCGGGACAGGGGTTTTTGGCTACACCTTC. Protein product: CASSPGTGVFGYTF.

This clonotype was found a few times. The rearrangement joins TRBV4-1 to TRBJ2-2; 7 bases are shared with TRBD1. With V trimmed by 0 bases and J by 6 bases, 10 bases remained unmatched. Germline V gene sequence: CDR1 MGHRA, CDR2 YSYEKL. There are 17 residues in the CDR3. The CDR3 DNA reads TGCGCCAGCAGCCAAGAACGCCGGGACAGTGATGCCGGGGAGCTGTTTTTT. Translating it yields CASSQERRDSDAGELFF.

In this sample, this clonotype turned up a few times. This chain uses TRBV7-9 with TRBJ2-3; 8 nucleotides match TRBD1. The CDR3 length is 19 residues. The germline gives CDR1 SEHNR, CDR2 FQNEAQ (reference sequence). The V and J ends lost 7 bases and 4 bases, in that order; junction bases with no gene match: 22. The CDR3 loop is CASNLDRTGWPFVSDTQYF. Written as DNA, the CDR3 is TGTGCCAGCAACCTGGATCGGACAGGGTGGCCCTTTGTGTCAGATACGCAGTATTTT.

In regard to this clonotype: This may stem from a read error, because a much larger clone lies one nucleotide away. The chain uses TRBV7-2 and TRBJ1-1; 8 nucleotides line up with TRBD1. Per germline, CDR1 SGHTA and CDR2 FQGNSA. There are 14 residues in the CDR3. CDR3 sequence reads: CVSSGRQGAGEAFF. CDR3 nucleotide sequence: TGTGTCAGCAGCGGACGTCAGGGGGCGGGTGAAGCTTTCTTT.

This clonotype was picked up many times. The gene calls are TRBV7-6 and TRBJ2-2, with D tentatively TRBD1 or TRBD2 (5 bases each). V lost 5 bases and J 3 bases, leaving 13 bases between the germline ends. This CDR3 is built from 15 residues. CDR1 is SGHVS, CDR2 FNYEAQ, per germline. CDR3 DNA: TGTGCCAGCAGCGACCGGGACCGAGACACCGGGGAGCTGTTTTTT. This codes for CASSDRDRDTGELFF.

The chain couples TRBV6-2 or TRBV6-3 to TRBJ2-7, with D hard to call. V dropped 2 bases and J dropped 4 bases, with 9 bases sitting between them. The CDR3 is 13 residues long. The germline V gene has CDR1 MNHEY and CDR2 SVGEGT. The CDR3 nucleotides read TGTGCCAGCAGTTACGATGCGTGGTACGAGCAGTACGTC. This codes for CASSYDAWYEQYV.

The J gene is TRBJ2-3, the V gene TRBV14; D not resolved. There are 15 residues in the CDR3. The germline V and J ends were trimmed by 3 bases and 0 bases, with 10 bases remaining between them. The germline V gene encodes CDR1 SGHDN and CDR2 FVKESK. In nucleotides, the CDR3 is TGTGCCAGCAGCCACGGTGTGACTAGCACAGATACGCAGTATTTT. Its translation: CASSHGVTSTDTQYF.

The rearrangement joins TRBV4-3 to TRBJ2-1; 10 nucleotides match TRBD2. Germline CDR1 LGHNA, CDR2 YSLEER. The ends lost 2 bases at V and 8 bases at J; junction bases unmatched: 12. The CDR3 totals 17 residues. The CDR3 is CASSQLAGGPGTDEQFF. The CDR3 DNA sequence: TGCGCCAGCAGCCAATTAGCGGGGGGCCCCGGTACCGATGAGCAGTTCTTC.

Many counts were recorded for this clonotype. CDR3 residues: CASRPSSRRYGYTF. CDR3 nucleotide sequence: TGTGCCAGCAGACCTTCATCCAGGCGGTATGGCTACACCTTC. The rearrangement links TRBV7-2 to TRBJ1-2, with unresolved D. Trimming shortened V by 6 bases and J by 5 bases, and 16 bases separated the two germline ends. Germline CDR1 SGHTA, CDR2 FQGNSA. CDR3 length equals 14 residues.

V and J are TRBV29-1 and TRBJ2-2; TRBD2 is a possible D gene (5 bases). Germline V gene sequence: CDR1 SQVTM, CDR2 ANQGSEA. The CDR3 totals 14 residues. Trimming stripped 7 bases from V and 1 base from J, with 13 bases between. The CDR3 DNA sequence: TGCAGCGGAGGGTCGGCAGGGAACACCGGGGAGCTGTTTTTT. It yields the protein CSGGSAGNTGELFF.

The V and J genes are TRBV7-2 and TRBJ1-6, with 7 bases aligning to TRBD1. CDR1 SGHTA and CDR2 FQGNSA come from the germline V gene. This CDR3 spans 15 amino acids. With 4 bases clipped from V and 6 bases from J, the junction kept 6 bases outside the gene matches. CDR3 DNA sequence: TGTGCCAGCAGCTACAGACAGGGAGGTAATTCACCCCTCCACTTT. Residues: CASSYRQGGNSPLHF.

This sequence joins TRBV19 and TRBJ2-2; no firm D call. The CDR3 covers 13 residues. Trimming removed 3 bases from V and 7 bases from J, with 9 bases in between. Germline lookup yields CDR1 LNHDA and CDR2 SQIVND (reference sequence). The CDR3 nucleotides read TGTGCCAGTAGTATTATACGGAACGGGGAGCTGTTTTTT. As protein: CASSIIRNGELFF.

In this sample, this clonotype turned up a few times. This chain uses TRBV19 with TRBJ1-1; D is ambiguous. The CDR3 has 12 amino acids. CDR1 is LNHDA, CDR2 SQIVND, per germline (reference sequence). V was trimmed by 6 bases and J by 0 bases, leaving 5 bases between them. The CDR3 nucleotides read TGTGCCAGTAGGGGGATGAACACTGAAGCTTTCTTT. This encodes CASRGMNTEAFF.

The J gene is TRBJ2-7, the V gene TRBV5-6; 8 bases fit TRBD2. The trim removed 2 bases at V and 0 bases at J, leaving 16 bases unmatched. Germline V gives CDR1 SGHDT, CDR2 YYEEEE. The CDR3 is 19 residues long. CDR3 region: CASSLLRERGPVSSYEQYV. CDR3 bases: TGTGCCAGCAGCTTACTTAGGGAGCGGGGGCCGGTAAGCTCCTACGAGCAGTACGTC.

A few counts support this clonotype. The chain joins TRBV7-6 to TRBJ1-2; D remains ambiguous. Per the germline V gene, CDR1 is SGHVS and CDR2 is FNYEAQ. V lost 5 bases, J lost 2 bases, and 12 bases lay in between. The CDR3 loop spans 14 amino acids. In DNA form, the CDR3 reads TGTGCCAGCAGCCCCCGACCGCCAAACTATGGCTACACCTTC. It is translated as CASSPRPPNYGYTF.

This clonotype has at least ten counts. The rearrangement links TRBV28 to TRBJ2-5; 8 bases align to TRBD1. The trim removed 5 bases at V and 6 bases at J, leaving 8 bases unmatched. CDR3 length equals 14 residues. Germline-derived CDR1 and CDR2 are MDHEN and SYDVKM. The CDR3 DNA follows: TGTGCCAGCAGTCCGGACAGGGCCCGAAAGACCCAGTACTTC. Its translation is CASSPDRARKTQYF.